These T cell receptor beta chains were read from a single sample in a study of a mutant IDH1 vaccine in newly diagnosed glioma. Their antigens are not known. Sequenced by immunoSEQ multiplex PCR; TCRdb stores in-frame clones only, minus some. This sample has around 76,000 clones, with roughly 85% found just once. Here the sequenced sample was PBMCs, taken from a glioma patient whose treatment included an IDH1 peptide vaccine. These receptors were obtained from a woman aged 50 to 60 with glioma. CDR3s include the opening cysteine and the closing phenylalanine or tryptophan. The D gene is left open where the match is weak. Size tells how often a clone was seen (once, few, many) or the class of an expanded clone, and some rows leave it out.

V gene	J gene	clone size	D gene	CDR3 length	CDR3 protein	CDR3 DNA
TRBV7-8	TRBJ2-4	NA	NA	13	CASSYELSNIQYF	TGTGCCAGCAGCTACGAACTGTCAAACATTCAGTACTTC
TRBV9	TRBJ1-4	few	NA	14	CASSMGTGLEKLFF	TGTGCCAGCAGCATGGGAACAGGACTTGAAAAACTGTTTTTT
TRBV13	TRBJ1-3	NA	NA	15	CASSPSPPGGNTIYF	TGTGCCAGCAGCCCATCCCCCCCGGGTGGAAACACCATATATTTT
TRBV30	TRBJ2-1	NA	TRBD2	14	CAWERTSGWNEQFF	TGTGCCTGGGAAAGGACTAGCGGCTGGAATGAGCAGTTCTTC
TRBV27	TRBJ2-7	NA	NA	13	CASSPGLSYEQYF	TGTGCCAGCAGTCCAGGCCTCTCCTACGAGCAGTACTTC
TRBV6-5	TRBJ2-1	NA	NA	12	CASSSIDRVPFF	TGTGCCAGCAGTTCCATTGACAGAGTTCCGTTCTTC
TRBV9	TRBJ2-7	NA	TRBD1	14	CASSVGDRSYEQYF	TGTGCCAGCAGCGTGGGGGACAGATCCTACGAGCAGTACTTC
TRBV7-2	TRBJ2-1	NA	TRBD2	15	CASSFSGKGYNEQFF	TGTGCCAGCAGCTTCAGCGGGAAGGGGTACAATGAGCAGTTCTTC
TRBV9	TRBJ2-1	once	NA	17	CASSVRGGQGGDNEQFF	TGTGCCAGCAGCGTAAGAGGAGGTCAGGGAGGAGACAATGAGCAGTTCTTC
TRBV28	TRBJ2-3	NA	NA	13	CASEGVISDTQYF	TGTGCCAGCGAGGGGGTAATCTCAGATACGCAGTATTTT
TRBV9	TRBJ2-7	NA	TRBD1	15	CASSVEGTGAYEQYF	TGTGCCAGCAGCGTCGAGGGGACAGGGGCCTACGAGCAGTACTTC
TRBV5-1	TRBJ1-1	NA	NA	16	CASSLEAAGAGTEAFF	TGCGCCAGCAGCTTGGAGGCAGCCGGGGCGGGCACTGAAGCTTTCTTT
TRBV23-1	TRBJ1-5	NA	NA	11	CASKGNQPQHF	TGCGCCAGCAAGGGGAATCAGCCCCAGCATTTT
TRBV30	TRBJ2-5	NA	NA	13	CAWSPAAAGTQYF	TGTGCCTGGAGCCCGGCCGCGGCAGGGACCCAGTACTTC
TRBV5-5	TRBJ2-1	NA	TRBD2	15	CASSLGAGGPNEQFF	TGTGCCAGCAGCTTGGGAGCGGGAGGGCCCAATGAGCAGTTCTTC
TRBV2	TRBJ1-1	NA	NA	14	CASSETPGNTEAFF	TGTGCCAGCAGTGAGACCCCAGGGAACACTGAAGCTTTCTTT
TRBV18	TRBJ1-4	NA	TRBD1	13	CASSPLQGEKLFF	TGTGCCAGCTCACCTTTACAGGGGGAAAAACTGTTTTTT
TRBV6-1	TRBJ1-1	few	TRBD1	13	CASRAGTGAEAFF	TGTGCCAGCAGGGCCGGGACAGGGGCTGAAGCTTTCTTT
TRBV5-8	TRBJ2-1	NA	NA	15	CASSLVMRLYNEQFF	TGTGCCAGCAGCTTGGTTATGCGACTCTACAATGAGCAGTTCTTC
TRBV28	TRBJ1-2	NA	TRBD1	14	CASRLRQGAYGYTF	TGTGCCAGCAGGCTAAGACAGGGGGCCTATGGCTACACCTTC
TRBV28	TRBJ2-3	NA	NA	11	CASRLSDTQYF	TGTGCCAGCAGGTTGAGTGATACGCAGTATTTT
TRBV9	TRBJ2-3	NA	TRBD2	16	CASSATSGRASDTQYF	TGTGCCAGCAGCGCGACTAGCGGGAGGGCATCGGATACGCAGTATTTT
TRBV7-6	TRBJ2-2	NA	NA	15	CASSLKQGYGGELFF	TGTGCCAGCAGCCTAAAACAGGGATATGGCGGGGAGCTGTTTTTT
TRBV7-3	TRBJ1-1	few	NA	14	CASSPKTGVGEAFF	TGTGCCAGCAGCCCCAAAACGGGCGTAGGTGAAGCTTTCTTT
TRBV28	TRBJ2-4	NA	NA	16	CASSWNLQGSKNIQYF	TGTGCCAGCAGTTGGAATCTACAGGGTTCCAAAAACATTCAGTACTTC
TRBV6-1	TRBJ1-2	NA	TRBD1	15	CASSSRDRGPDGYTF	TGTGCCAGCAGTAGCCGGGACAGGGGGCCGGATGGCTACACCTTC
TRBV5-4	TRBJ2-3	NA	TRBD2	14	CASSSASGPDTQYF	TGTGCCAGCTCATCGGCTAGCGGGCCAGATACGCAGTATTTT
TRBV29-1	TRBJ1-1	NA	NA	14	CSVARATQDTEAFF	TGCAGCGTTGCACGGGCAACTCAGGACACTGAAGCTTTCTTT
TRBV9	TRBJ2-1	NA	TRBD2	18	CASSGRLLAGEFNNEQFF	TGTGCCAGCAGCGGAAGGCTTCTAGCGGGAGAATTCAACAATGAGCAGTTCTTC
TRBV10-2	TRBJ2-2	once	TRBD2	15	CASSEGGGNTGELFF	TGCGCCAGCAGTGAGGGCGGGGGGAACACCGGGGAGCTGTTTTTT
TRBV7-8	TRBJ1-2	NA	TRBD1	15	CASSPGQGAHYGYTF	TGTGCCAGCAGCCCGGGACAGGGAGCCCACTATGGCTACACCTTC
TRBV6-1	TRBJ1-1	NA	NA	12	CASSQWNTEAFF	TGTGCCAGCAGTCAGTGGAACACTGAAGCTTTCTTT
TRBV6-1	TRBJ2-1	NA	NA	14	CASGAFRSYNEQFF	TGTGCCAGCGGGGCATTCCGCTCCTACAATGAGCAGTTCTTC
TRBV7-9	TRBJ2-7	once	TRBD1	15	CASSLGQGIYYEQYF	TGTGCCAGCAGTTTGGGACAGGGGATCTACTACGAGCAGTACTTC
TRBV27	TRBJ1-5	NA	TRBD1	15	CASSLQGAPNQPQHF	TGTGCCAGCAGTCTTCAGGGGGCCCCTAATCAGCCCCAGCATTTT
TRBV5-1	TRBJ2-1	NA	NA	13	CASSLTRANEQFF	TGCGCCAGCAGCTTGACCAGGGCCAATGAGCAGTTCTTC
TRBV19	TRBJ1-1	NA	NA	16	CASRSTGNIGNTEAFF	TGTGCCAGTAGATCGACAGGCAATATCGGGAACACTGAAGCTTTCTTT
TRBV14	TRBJ2-1	NA	TRBD2	15	CASSQEAGGYNEQFF	TGTGCCAGCAGCCAAGAGGCGGGAGGCTACAATGAGCAGTTCTTC
TRBV28	TRBJ2-4	once	NA	14	CASSPIDRKNIQYF	TGTGCCAGCAGCCCTATCGACAGAAAAAACATTCAGTACTTC
TRBV7-2	TRBJ1-2	once	NA	12	CASSLYGLGYTF	TGTGCCAGCAGCTTGTACGGACTTGGCTACACCTTC
TRBV29-1	TRBJ2-1	NA	TRBD2	14	CSVEGGLAGRAKFF	TGCAGCGTTGAAGGTGGACTAGCGGGCCGAGCTAAGTTCTTC
TRBV5-1	TRBJ2-7	NA	NA	13	CASSLEPQGEQYF	TGCGCCAGCAGCTTGGAACCTCAGGGTGAGCAGTACTTC
TRBV5-6	TRBJ2-5	NA	NA	15	CASSLGGLAQETQYF	TGTGCCAGCAGCTTGGGGGGTTTAGCACAAGAGACCCAGTACTTC
TRBV7-9	TRBJ2-5	NA	TRBD2	15	CASAKNSGGPETQYF	TGTGCCAGCGCTAAGAACTCGGGAGGGCCGGAGACCCAGTACTTC
TRBV2	TRBJ2-1	NA	TRBD2	15	CASSSGLAGVDEQFF	TGTGCCAGCAGTTCGGGACTAGCGGGAGTAGATGAGCAGTTCTTC
TRBV4-2	TRBJ2-1	NA	NA	11	CASSQKNEQFF	TGTGCCAGCAGCCAGAAGAATGAGCAGTTCTTC
TRBV28	TRBJ1-1	NA	NA	15	CASSPPRSSGTEAFF	TGTGCCAGCAGTCCCCCCCGTTCTTCGGGCACTGAAGCTTTCTTT
TRBV5-5	TRBJ2-1	NA	NA	14	CASSLSGVENEQFF	TGTGCCAGCAGCTTGTCGGGAGTCGAGAATGAGCAGTTCTTC